These 29 T cell receptor beta chains came from one sample sequenced in a study of regulatory T cells in long-lasting Graves disease. The authors built TCR beta libraries using iRepertoire HTBI primers and Arm-PCR of CDR3 regions. TCRdb re-called the multiplex PCR reads with MiXCR, one entry per CDR3 protein. This table has around 500,000 distinct CDR3 sequences, about 14% appearing once. Time point: newly diagnosed GD, antithyroid drugs for less than 3 months. RNA extracted from PBMCs served as the sequencing template. The data were also submitted as part of a second study, on T cells in Graves' hyperthyroidism and ophthalmopathy.

Sequenced here: peripheral blood mononuclear cells (PBMCs), sampled at new diagnosis, from a patient treated with antithyroid drugs. The origin of the receptors is a man under 40 with Graves disease.

This clonotype came up a few times. The chain is built from TRBV9 and TRBJ1-3, with 7 positions matching TRBD1. The CDR3 contains 16 residues. CDR1 and CDR2 from the germline V gene are SGDLS and YYNGEE. With V trimmed by 0 bases and J by 2 bases, 5 bases remained unmatched. The CDR3 protein is CASSVGEGAPGNTIYF. The CDR3 DNA reads TGTGCCAGCAGCGTAGGGGAGGGGGCCCCTGGAAACACCATATATTTT.

The sample holds a few counts of this clonotype. This chain joins TRBV9 and TRBJ2-1; D perhaps matches TRBD2 (5 bases). In germline, CDR1 is SGDLS, CDR2 YYNGEE. The CDR3 is 12 amino acids. Trimming cost V 4 bases and J 7 bases, with 9 bases left between them. The CDR3 region has the DNA TGTGCCAGCAGCACGGGGTTGAATGAGCAGTTCTTC. Protein: CASSTGLNEQFF.

The chain carries TRBV19 and TRBJ1-1, with 9 bases fitting TRBD1. The ends lost 5 bases at V and 3 bases at J; junction bases unmatched: 10. Germline loops: CDR1 LNHDA, CDR2 SQIVND (reference sequence). The CDR3 runs 16 residues. The CDR3 nucleotides read TGTGCCAGTAGTCCCCTGACAGGGGGTAAAGACACTGAAGCTTTCTTT. It translates to CASSPLTGGKDTEAFF.

Turning to this clonotype: This could be a read error, since a much larger clone is one nucleotide away. The V and J genes are TRBV12-3 or TRBV12-4 and TRBJ1-2; 7 bases match TRBD1. The CDR3 spans 14 residues. The CDR3 DNA sequence: TGTGCCAGCAGTTGGGGACAGTCGCACTATCGCTACACCTTC. Translation: CASSWGQSHYRYTF.

This clonotype appeared many times. V usage is TRBV12-3 or TRBV12-4 and J usage is TRBJ1-2, with a weak D call TRBD1 (6 bases). Trimming left V 2 bases short and J 7 bases short, with 11 bases between. The CDR3 has 13 amino acids. CDR3 DNA sequence: TGTGCCAGCAGTTTATACAGGGTGGTTGGCTACACCTTC. Protein sequence: CASSLYRVVGYTF.

This chain connects TRBV30 to TRBJ1-4; tentative D call: TRBD1 (5 bases). CDR1 GTSNPN and CDR2 SVGIG come from the germline V gene (reference sequence). CDR3 length equals 13 residues. Between the trimmed V and J ends, which lost 2 bases and 10 bases, there was a span of 14 bases. For the CDR3, the DNA is TGTGCCTGGAGTTTCGGGGCTCGGGGAAAACTGTTTTTT. It translates to CAWSFGARGKLFF.

This clonotype was recorded at least ten times. The genes are TRBV12-3 or TRBV12-4 and TRBJ2-7; TRBD1 might be the D (6 bases). The length of the CDR3 is 13 residues. V dropped 6 bases and J dropped 0 bases, with 9 bases sitting between them. The CDR3 sequence: CASRGHTSYEQYF. CDR3 sequence (DNA): TGTGCCAGCAGGGGACACACCTCCTACGAGCAGTACTTC.

This clonotype was seen ten or more times. The V gene is TRBV30, the J gene TRBJ2-1; 9 nucleotides match TRBD2. The CDR3 spans 16 residues. The V segment lost 7 bases and the J segment 0 bases; nucleotides outside the gene matches: 10. Germline CDR1 reads GTSNPN; CDR2 reads SVGIG (reference sequence). The CDR3 DNA reads TGTGCCTACGATGGAAGCGGGAGGAGCTCCTACAATGAGCAGTTCTTC. Translation gives CAYDGSGRSSYNEQFF. Supplemented by reference TRBV30 and TRBJ2-1, the full variable domain reads SQTIHQWPATLVQPVGSPLSLECTVEGTSNPNLYWYRQAAGRGLQLLFYSVGIGQISSEVPQNLSASRPQDRQFILSSKKLLLSDSGFYLCAYDGSGRSSYNEQFFGPGTRLTVL.

This clonotype occurred many times. The genes are TRBV27 and TRBJ2-7; D is unresolved. Per germline, CDR1 MNHEY and CDR2 SMNVEV (reference sequence). The CDR3 has 13 amino acids. V was cut by 3 bases and J by 0 bases, with 6 bases left in between. The DNA of the CDR3 is TGTGCCAGCAGTTTTGCCGGCTCCTACGAGCAGTACTTC. It translates to CASSFAGSYEQYF.

V and J are TRBV11-1 and TRBJ1-5; D call uncertain. The CDR3 consists of 14 residues. V was cut by 6 bases and J by 6 bases, with 15 bases left in between. From germline, CDR1 is SGHAT and CDR2 FQDESV (reference sequence). The CDR3 nucleotides read TGTGCCAGCAGTGCTCGGGCGGGCAGTCAGCCCCAGCATTTT. Translating gives CASSARAGSQPQHF.

The rearrangement links TRBV19 to TRBJ2-1; D might be TRBD1 or TRBD2, each matching 6 bases. CDR3 length: 14 amino acids. Germline CDR1 LNHDA, CDR2 SQIVND (reference sequence). V shed 6 bases and J shed 4 bases, with 13 bases lying between them. CDR3 DNA sequence: TGTGCCAGTAGGCCTAGGGGGGAGTACAATGAGCAGTTCTTC. Translating gives CASRPRGEYNEQFF.

This clonotype was counted ten times or more. V is TRBV27 and J is TRBJ2-3, with a weak D call TRBD2 (7 bases). The CDR3 extends over 15 amino acids. Deletions cut 7 bases from V and 6 bases from J, with 20 bases between. Germline V gene sequence: CDR1 MNHEY, CDR2 SMNVEV (reference sequence). CDR3 sequence (DNA): TGTGCCAGCACCCTGGGGGGGGCAGCCCCTGATACGCAGTATTTT. This codes for CASTLGGAAPDTQYF.

This clonotype was detected a few times. The chain couples TRBV20-1 to TRBJ2-7; 11 bases fit TRBD2. CDR1 DFQATT and CDR2 SNEGSKA come from the germline V gene (reference sequence). With 6 bases clipped from V and 3 bases from J, the junction kept 10 bases outside the gene matches. This CDR3 comprises 15 residues. As DNA, the CDR3 is TGCAGTGCAACAATCCTAGCGGGAGGAAACTACGAGCAGTACTTC. It yields the protein CSATILAGGNYEQYF.

The rearrangement uses TRBV9 and TRBJ2-1, with D possibly TRBD2 on 6 matching bases. The CDR3 has 13 residues. Germline-derived CDR1 and CDR2 are SGDLS and YYNGEE. Trimming left V 4 bases short and J 10 bases short, with 15 bases between. This chain's CDR3 is CASSPAGSYEQFF. The CDR3 DNA sequence: TGTGCCAGCAGCCCGGCGGGGTCCTACGAGCAGTTCTTC.

This clonotype came up a few times. The chain carries TRBV4-2 and TRBJ2-1, with 10 nucleotides matching TRBD2. Germline CDR1 LGHNA, CDR2 YNFKEQ. V lost 9 bases to trimming and J lost 3 bases; unmatched junction nucleotides: 11. This CDR3 is built from 16 residues. The CDR3 nucleotides are TGTGCCAGTTCAGAGACTAGCGGGTTTGGCTACAATGAGCAGTTCTTC. Translating gives CASSETSGFGYNEQFF.

Ten or more counts support this clonotype. The chain carries TRBV6-5 and TRBJ2-1; D is undetermined. Germline CDR1 and CDR2: MNHEY and SVGAGI. V was clipped by 0 bases and J by 8 bases, with 8 bases between them. This CDR3 comprises 13 residues. CDR3 in DNA: TGTGCCAGCAGTTACTCGACGAGCGATGAGCAGTTCTTC. As protein: CASSYSTSDEQFF.

This clonotype was recorded at least ten times. This sequence joins TRBV5-1 and TRBJ1-6; D is ambiguous. Germline CDR1 SGHRS, CDR2 YFSETQ. V lost 0 bases and J 9 bases, leaving 13 bases between the germline ends. The CDR3 contains 15 residues. The CDR3 protein is CASSLEGSFGSPLHF. The CDR3 nucleotides read TGCGCCAGCAGCTTGGAAGGGAGTTTCGGTTCACCCCTCCACTTT.

This clonotype was detected many times. The chain carries TRBV15 and TRBJ2-2, with 7 nucleotides matching TRBD2. Unmatched junction bases numbered 13, after V lost 8 bases and J lost 4 bases. Germline V gene lookup returns CDR1 LNHNV and CDR2 YYDKDF (reference sequence). There are 16 residues in the CDR3. CDR3 residues: CATYPGPAGVTGELFF. As DNA, the CDR3 is TGTGCCACCTACCCCGGACCCGCGGGAGTCACCGGGGAGCTGTTTTTT.

This chain connects TRBV20-1 to TRBJ2-2; the D is unclear. Trimming left V 3 bases short and J 1 base short, with 15 bases between. There are 16 residues in the CDR3. Germline CDR1 and CDR2: DFQATT and SNEGSKA (reference sequence). CDR3 sequence reads: CSARSVADLNTGELFF. As DNA, the CDR3 is TGCAGTGCTAGGAGTGTCGCAGACTTGAACACCGGGGAGCTGTTTTTT.

Comment on this clonotype: This may be a read error: a much more frequent sequence differs by one nucleotide. This chain joins TRBV2 and TRBJ2-1, with TRBD2 matching 11 bases. The CDR3 consists of 16 residues. Trimming cost V 6 bases and J 11 bases; bases outside gene matches: 15. Germline CDR1 SNHLY, CDR2 FYNNEI. CDR3 sequence (DNA): TGTGCCAGCAGCTTAGCGCTCGGTAGCGGGAGGGATAAGCAGTTCTTC. It translates to CASSLALGSGRDKQFF.

This clonotype was counted many times. The rearrangement uses TRBV11-2 and TRBJ2-3, with 7 bases aligning to TRBD2. The end of the DNA aligns better with TRBJ2-1, so the J call may be wrong. Germline CDR1 and CDR2: SGHAT and FQNNGV. This CDR3 region has 15 residues. In nucleotides, the CDR3 is TGTGCCAGCAGCTCGATTCGACTAGCATACAATGAGCAGTTCTTC. Its protein is CASSSIRLAYNEQFF.

The V and J genes are TRBV20-1 and TRBJ2-4; D not certain. Trimming took 0 bases from V and 0 from J, leaving 9 bases between them. From germline, CDR1 is DFQATT and CDR2 SNEGSKA (reference sequence). This CDR3 contains 15 residues. CDR3: CSARDHRVAKNIQYF. The CDR3 coding sequence is TGCAGTGCTAGAGATCATAGGGTAGCCAAAAACATTCAGTACTTC.

This clonotype has ten or more counts. The genes are TRBV18 and TRBJ2-2; no clear D. V lost 2 bases and J lost 0, with 7 bases in between. The CDR3 runs 15 residues. Germline V gene data show CDR1 as KGHSH and CDR2 as LQKENI. This CDR3 is CASSPIAANTGELFF. For the CDR3, the DNA is TGTGCCAGCTCACCAATTGCAGCGAACACCGGGGAGCTGTTTTTT.

This clonotype was observed at least ten times. The genes are TRBV6-1 and TRBJ2-7, with 8 bases fitting TRBD2. CDR1 and CDR2 (germline): MNHNS, SASEGT. The V segment lost 7 bases and the J segment 5 bases; nucleotides outside the gene matches: 10. The CDR3 extends over 14 amino acids. The CDR3 DNA reads TGTGCCAGCATCGCGGGAGGTGGGTCCCACGAGCAGTACTTC. Translated: CASIAGGGSHEQYF.

The chain has TRBV7-9 and TRBJ2-6; D ambiguous. Trimming pared 1 base from V and 0 bases from J, leaving 10 bases between. This CDR3 comprises 17 residues. The germline gives CDR1 SEHNR, CDR2 FQNEAQ (reference sequence). CDR3 sequence: CASSLVAALSGANVLTF. The CDR3, as DNA: TGTGCCAGCAGCTTAGTTGCAGCCCTCTCTGGGGCCAACGTCCTGACTTTC.

This clonotype was found many times. This chain links TRBV20-1 with TRBJ2-7; weak D call: TRBD2 (5 bases). From germline, CDR1 is DFQATT and CDR2 SNEGSKA (reference sequence). V was trimmed by 5 bases and J by 2 bases, leaving 13 bases between them. CDR3 length: 13 residues. CDR3 loop: CSAQTDSPYEQYF. The CDR3 DNA is TGCAGTGCTCAGACGGACTCCCCCTACGAGCAGTACTTC.

The table lists this clonotype with many counts. The V gene is TRBV7-2, the J gene TRBJ2-1, with TRBD2 matching over 10 bases. Germline V gives CDR1 SGHTA, CDR2 FQGNSA. The CDR3 extends over 17 amino acids. V gave up 6 bases and J gave up 3 bases; unmatched junction bases: 11. The CDR3 nucleotides read TGTGCCAGCAGTAACCTTAGGACTAGCGGCTTCTACAATGAGCAGTTCTTC. It yields the protein CASSNLRTSGFYNEQFF.

On this clonotype itself: With a much larger clone just one base away, this may be a read error. The gene calls are TRBV6-6 and TRBJ2-1; D is unresolved. Per the germline V gene, CDR1 is MNHNY and CDR2 is SVGAGI (reference sequence). The CDR3 has 15 residues. The CDR3 here is CASGYSDPRYNEQFF. DNA of the CDR3: TGTGCCAGCGGTTACTCGGACCCACGGTACAATGAGCAGTTCTTC.

The sample holds a few counts of this clonotype. The chain is built from TRBV28 and TRBJ1-2; D remains ambiguous. Per the germline V gene, CDR1 is MDHEN and CDR2 is SYDVKM. The CDR3 covers 13 residues. V was pared by 10 bases and J by 1 base, with 13 bases between. The CDR3 DNA reads as TGTGCCATCGCGCCGAGTGTTAACTATGGCTACACCTTC. Translation: CAIAPSVNYGYTF.